This TCR beta chain comes out of a study of T cell repertoires in cytomegalovirus infection. Looking at the study overall: HLA-C-restricted CMV epitopes, recently identified, and well-studied HLA-B-restricted ones were used by the study.

From the reads, TCRdb called clonotypes with MiXCR, one entry per CDR3 protein. The table records 700,000 to 950,000 distinct CDR3 sequences, 32% of them present only once. Germline lookup yields CDR1 MNHEY and CDR2 SVGEGT. V gave up 0 bases and J gave up 0 bases, with 9 bases separating them. CDR3 length: 15 residues. Comment on this clonotype: The antigen remains undetermined.

This specimen was cultured CD8+ T cells from PBMCs, taken from culture after CMV antigen stimulation. The chain links TRBV6-2 or TRBV6-3 to TRBJ2-7; weak D call: TRBD1 (5 bases). The origin of this receptor is a human donor in good health (CMV status not recorded). Some clones in this sample may be carry-over from other donors' samples. This CDR3 reads CASSYSQGSSYEQYV. CDR3 nucleotides: TGTGCCAGCAGTTACTCGCAGGGTAGCTCCTACGAGCAGTACGTC.